The rows below give T cell receptor beta chains drawn from one sample of a study of blood T cell repertoires in COVID-19. The method was immunoSEQ multiplex PCR; TCRdb's version includes in-frame clones alone and lacks a portion of them. This repertoire shows more than 95,000 clones, around 90% found once; its top ten account for 7.7%. Sequencing used peripheral blood. Every receptor here comes from a human donor in a cohort sampled during active COVID-19. Both conserved end residues are trimmed from each CDR3. Each record gives: clone size, D gene, V gene, CDR3 length, CDR3 protein. D genes are given only for firm matches. Clone sizes are given selectively: once, few, many, or a class where the clone is expanded.

abundance: once; d_gene: TRBD2; v_gene: TRBV28; len: 13; CDR3aa: ASKNRGGVTDTQY
abundance: few; d_gene: -; v_gene: TRBV6-1; len: 13; CDR3aa: ASSDQGEMNTEAF
abundance: -; d_gene: TRBD1; v_gene: TRBV27; len: 17; CDR3aa: ASSPLPGQGASGANVLT
abundance: once; d_gene: -; v_gene: TRBV5-4; len: 12; CDR3aa: ASTLGGLTDTQY
abundance: -; d_gene: TRBD1; v_gene: TRBV18; len: 12; CDR3aa: ASSPNRGGQPQH
abundance: -; d_gene: -; v_gene: TRBV6-4; len: 12; CDR3aa: ASSETGYNSPLH
abundance: -; d_gene: TRBD2; v_gene: TRBV24-1; len: 13; CDR3aa: ATGNLAGVTDTQY
abundance: once; d_gene: TRBD1; v_gene: TRBV7-3; len: 14; CDR3aa: ASSLTGQGGRETQY
abundance: few; d_gene: -; v_gene: TRBV5-1; len: 12; CDR3aa: ASSFGQSQETQY
abundance: few; d_gene: -; v_gene: TRBV7-3; len: 14; CDR3aa: ASSLASGGQYNEQF
abundance: -; d_gene: TRBD1; v_gene: TRBV5-1; len: 14; CDR3aa: ASSSEPGQGTDTQY
abundance: -; d_gene: TRBD2; v_gene: TRBV24-1; len: 16; CDR3aa: ATSRKGSGRTNTGELF
abundance: -; d_gene: TRBD1; v_gene: TRBV6-5; len: 11; CDR3aa: ATLQGALKTQY
abundance: -; d_gene: -; v_gene: TRBV2; len: 13; CDR3aa: ASSEARGASQPQH
abundance: -; d_gene: TRBD1; v_gene: TRBV30; len: 12; CDR3aa: AWSGDRGNQPQH
abundance: -; d_gene: -; v_gene: TRBV6-5; len: 11; CDR3aa: ASRNRDTYEQY
abundance: -; d_gene: -; v_gene: TRBV15; len: 13; CDR3aa: ATSRDGAGFIEAF
abundance: -; d_gene: TRBD1; v_gene: TRBV28; len: 12; CDR3aa: ASRTGQVVYGYT
abundance: -; d_gene: TRBD1; v_gene: TRBV6-1; len: 15; CDR3aa: ASSEGTGSVSVYEQY
abundance: -; d_gene: -; v_gene: TRBV5-4; len: 12; CDR3aa: ASSAYDLLHEQY
abundance: -; d_gene: TRBD1; v_gene: TRBV28; len: 15; CDR3aa: ASSSSGQGLPHYGYT
abundance: -; d_gene: -; v_gene: TRBV5-4; len: 12; CDR3aa: ASRNGPGQETQY
abundance: -; d_gene: -; v_gene: TRBV6-5; len: 12; CDR3aa: ASSYVGQVYEQY
abundance: -; d_gene: TRBD1; v_gene: TRBV3-1/TRBV3-2; len: 10; CDR3aa: ASSSLDRDQY
abundance: -; d_gene: -; v_gene: TRBV11-2; len: 15; CDR3aa: ASSRGLPGGFQETQY